This T cell receptor (beta chain) was identified during a study of OX40 agonist ivuxolimab in advanced cancers. V was trimmed by 5 bases and J by 7 bases, leaving 14 bases between them. The CDR3 extends over 14 amino acids. The germline V gene has CDR1 LNHDA and CDR2 SQIVND (reference sequence). TCRdb's copy holds only in-frame clones and misses some; the assay was immunoSEQ multiplex PCR. The sample lists some 68,000 clones, approximately 80% occurring once. The sample consisted of CD4+ or CD8+ T cells sorted from blood, taken in a trial of the OX40 agonist ivuxolimab. This TCR was recovered from an adult with an advanced solid tumor such as melanoma, head and neck, liver or kidney cancer. The V gene is TRBV19, the J gene TRBJ2-2; D is possibly TRBD1 or TRBD2 (5 bases each). CDR3 region: CASSEGSRGGELFF. In nucleotides, the CDR3 is TGTGCCAGTAGTGAGGGGTCCCGCGGCGGGGAGCTGTTTTTT.